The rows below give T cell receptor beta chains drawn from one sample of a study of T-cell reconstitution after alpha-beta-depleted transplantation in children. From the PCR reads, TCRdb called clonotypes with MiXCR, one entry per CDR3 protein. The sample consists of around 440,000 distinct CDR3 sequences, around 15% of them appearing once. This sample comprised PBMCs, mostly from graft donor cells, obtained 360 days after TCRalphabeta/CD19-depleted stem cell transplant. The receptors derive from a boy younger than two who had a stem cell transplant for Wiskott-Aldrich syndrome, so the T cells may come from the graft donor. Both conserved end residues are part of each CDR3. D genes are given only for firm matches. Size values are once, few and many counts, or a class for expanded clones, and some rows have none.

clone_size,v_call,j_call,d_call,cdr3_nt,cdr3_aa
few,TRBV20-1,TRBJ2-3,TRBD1,TGCAGTGCTAGAACAACAGGGGCAGATACGCAGTATTTT,CSARTTGADTQYF
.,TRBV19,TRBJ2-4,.,TGTGCCAGTAGTAATTTCCTGATACTAGCCAAAAACATTCAGTACTTC,CASSNFLILAKNIQYF
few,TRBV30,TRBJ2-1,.,TGTGCCTGGAGCTACAGTCGGGGGCTGTACAATGAGCAGTTCTTC,CAWSYSRGLYNEQFF
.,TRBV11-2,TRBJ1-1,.,TGTGCCAGCAGTAAAGCGGCAGCCAAAGCTTTCTTT,CASSKAAAKAFF
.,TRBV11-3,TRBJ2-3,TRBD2,TGTGCCAGCAGCTTTAGCAGCGGGAGGGCGACAGATACGCAGTATTTT,CASSFSSGRATDTQYF
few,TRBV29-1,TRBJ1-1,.,TGCAGCGTTGGAGAGCCTCGACTCAGGGGAGGAAACACTGAAGCTTTCTTT,CSVGEPRLRGGNTEAFF
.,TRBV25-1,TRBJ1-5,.,TGTGCCAGCAGTGAATTGGGGGAATCGCCCCAGCATTTT,CASSELGESPQHF
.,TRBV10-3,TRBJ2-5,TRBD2,TGTGCCACCCACGGGGGGGCTAACCAAGAGACCCAGTACTTC,CATHGGANQETQYF
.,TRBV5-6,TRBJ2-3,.,TGTGCCAGCAGCTCCTTAGAGGTTTTCACAGATACGCAGTATTTT,CASSSLEVFTDTQYF
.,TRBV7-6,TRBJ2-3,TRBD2,TGTGCCAGCAGCTTAGAGGGACTAGCGGGGAAATGGCCTTCTAGCACAGATACGCAGTATTTT,CASSLEGLAGKWPSSTDTQYF
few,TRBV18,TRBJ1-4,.,TGTGCCAGCTCACGAGGACAGCCAACTAATGAAAAACTGTTTTTT,CASSRGQPTNEKLFF
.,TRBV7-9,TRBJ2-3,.,TGTGCCAGCAGCTTAGGCTCAAAAGGTGCAGATACGCAGTATTTT,CASSLGSKGADTQYF
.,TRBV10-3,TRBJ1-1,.,TGTGCCATCAAAGGGGACACTGAAGCTTTCTTT,CAIKGDTEAFF
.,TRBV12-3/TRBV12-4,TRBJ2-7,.,TGTGCCAGCAGTTTGCACCAAGGGGGCGAGCAGTACTTC,CASSLHQGGEQYF
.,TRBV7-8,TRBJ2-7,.,TGTGCCAGCACCTCCGCATACGAGCAGTACTTC,CASTSAYEQYF
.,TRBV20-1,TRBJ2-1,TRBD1,TGCAGTGCTAGAGTAGGGGGCTCAATCAATGAGCAGTTCTTC,CSARVGGSINEQFF
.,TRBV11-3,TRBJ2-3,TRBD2,TGTGCCAGCAGCTTAGTTCACCGGCTAGATCACGGCCTAGCGGGGATCACAGATACGCAGTATTTT,CASSLVHRLDHGLAGITDTQYF
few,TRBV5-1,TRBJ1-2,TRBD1,TGCGCCAGCAGCTCGCTACAGGGGACCTATGGCTACACCTTC,CASSSLQGTYGYTF
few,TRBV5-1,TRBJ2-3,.,TGCGCCAGCAGCACCCGACAGAGCCCAGATACGCAGTATTTT,CASSTRQSPDTQYF
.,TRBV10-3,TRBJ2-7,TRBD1,TGTGCCGGTGGGACAGGGGGCCCAAACGAGCAGTACTTC,CAGGTGGPNEQYF
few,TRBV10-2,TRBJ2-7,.,TGCGCCAGCAGTTTTACGGGGGACGAGCAGTACTTC,CASSFTGDEQYF
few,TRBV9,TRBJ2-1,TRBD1,TGTGCCAGCAGCCAACGGACAGGGGGCGGTGAGCAGTTCTTC,CASSQRTGGGEQFF
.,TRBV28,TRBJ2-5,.,TGTGCCAGCAGTTTCGGCCTACCGCCTAAAGAGACCCAGTACTTC,CASSFGLPPKETQYF